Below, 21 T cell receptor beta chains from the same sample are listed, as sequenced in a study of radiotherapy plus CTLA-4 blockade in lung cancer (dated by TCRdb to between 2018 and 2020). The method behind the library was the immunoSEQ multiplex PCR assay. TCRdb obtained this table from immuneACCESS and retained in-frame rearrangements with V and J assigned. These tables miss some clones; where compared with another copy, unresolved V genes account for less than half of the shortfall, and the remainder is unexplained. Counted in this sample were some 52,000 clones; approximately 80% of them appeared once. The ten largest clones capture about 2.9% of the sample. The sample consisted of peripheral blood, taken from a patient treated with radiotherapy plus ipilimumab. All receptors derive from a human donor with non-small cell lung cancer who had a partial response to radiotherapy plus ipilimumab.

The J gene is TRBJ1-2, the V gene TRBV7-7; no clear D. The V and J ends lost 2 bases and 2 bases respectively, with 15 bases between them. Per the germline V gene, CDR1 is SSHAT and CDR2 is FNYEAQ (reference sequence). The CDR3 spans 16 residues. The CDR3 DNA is TGTGCCAGCAGCTTATGGACGGGATCTTCCAACTATGGCTACACCTTC. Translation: CASSLWTGSSNYGYTF.

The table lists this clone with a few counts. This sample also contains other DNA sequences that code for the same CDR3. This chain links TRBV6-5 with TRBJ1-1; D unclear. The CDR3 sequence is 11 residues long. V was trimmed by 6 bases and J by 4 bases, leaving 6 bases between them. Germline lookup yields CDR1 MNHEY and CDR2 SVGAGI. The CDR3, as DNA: TGTGCCAGCAGCCCCGGCACTGAAGCTTTCTTT. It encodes CASSPGTEAFF.

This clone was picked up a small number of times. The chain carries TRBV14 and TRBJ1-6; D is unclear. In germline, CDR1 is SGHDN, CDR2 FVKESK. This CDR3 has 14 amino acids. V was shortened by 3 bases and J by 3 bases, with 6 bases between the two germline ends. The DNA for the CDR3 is TGTGCCAGCAGCCACCGAGACTATAATTCACCCCTCCACTTT. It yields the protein CASSHRDYNSPLHF.

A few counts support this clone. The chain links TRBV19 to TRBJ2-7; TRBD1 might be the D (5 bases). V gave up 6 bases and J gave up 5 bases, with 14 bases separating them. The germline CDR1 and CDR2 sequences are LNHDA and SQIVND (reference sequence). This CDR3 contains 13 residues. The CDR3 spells CASSALTGNEQYF. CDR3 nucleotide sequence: TGTGCCAGTAGCGCATTAACAGGAAACGAGCAGTACTTC.

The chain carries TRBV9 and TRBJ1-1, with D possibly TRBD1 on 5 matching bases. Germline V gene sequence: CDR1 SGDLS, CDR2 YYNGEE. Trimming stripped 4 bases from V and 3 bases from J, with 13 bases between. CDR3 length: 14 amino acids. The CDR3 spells CASSFYDRDTEAFF. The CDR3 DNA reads TGTGCCAGCAGCTTTTACGACAGAGACACTGAAGCTTTCTTT.

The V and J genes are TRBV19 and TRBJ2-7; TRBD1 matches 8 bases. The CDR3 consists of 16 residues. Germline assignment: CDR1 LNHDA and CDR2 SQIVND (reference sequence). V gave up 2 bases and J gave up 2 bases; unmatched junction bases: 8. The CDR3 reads CASSISDRGRAYEQYF. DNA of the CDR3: TGTGCCAGTAGTATAAGCGACAGGGGAAGAGCCTACGAGCAGTACTTC.

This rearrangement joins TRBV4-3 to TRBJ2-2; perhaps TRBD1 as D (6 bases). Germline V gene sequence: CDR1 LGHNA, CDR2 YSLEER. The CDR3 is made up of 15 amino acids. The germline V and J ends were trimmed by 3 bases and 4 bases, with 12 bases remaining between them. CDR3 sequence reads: CASSHLLGGTGELFF. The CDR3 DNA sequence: TGCGCCAGCAGCCATCTACTAGGGGGCACCGGGGAGCTGTTTTTT.

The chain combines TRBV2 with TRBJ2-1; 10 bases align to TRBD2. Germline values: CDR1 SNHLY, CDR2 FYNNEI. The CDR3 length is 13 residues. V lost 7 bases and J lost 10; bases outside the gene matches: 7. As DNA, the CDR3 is TGTGCCAGCATGGGACTAGCGAAGGGGGAGCAGTTCTTC. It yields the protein CASMGLAKGEQFF. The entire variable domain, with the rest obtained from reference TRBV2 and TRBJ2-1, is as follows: EPEVTQTPSHQVTQMGQEVILRCVPISNHLYFYWYRQILGQKVEFLVSFYNNEISEKSEIFDDQFSVERPDGSNFTLKIRSTKLEDSAMYFCASMGLAKGEQFFGPGTRLTVL.

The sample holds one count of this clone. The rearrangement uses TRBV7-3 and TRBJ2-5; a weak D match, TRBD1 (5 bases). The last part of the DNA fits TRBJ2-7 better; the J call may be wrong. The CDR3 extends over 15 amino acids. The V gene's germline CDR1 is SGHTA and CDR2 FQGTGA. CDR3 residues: CASQTRVLEVYEQYF. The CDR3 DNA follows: TGTGCCAGCCAGACCAGGGTCCTTGAGGTTTACGAGCAGTACTTC.

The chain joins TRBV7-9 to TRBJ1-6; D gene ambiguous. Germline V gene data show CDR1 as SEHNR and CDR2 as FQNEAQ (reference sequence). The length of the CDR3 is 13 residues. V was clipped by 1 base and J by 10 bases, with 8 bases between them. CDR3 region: CASSLDGLSPLHF. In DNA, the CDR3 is TGTGCCAGCAGCTTAGATGGCCTGTCACCCCTCCACTTT. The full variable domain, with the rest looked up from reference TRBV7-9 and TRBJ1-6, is DTGVSQNPRHKITKRGQNVTFRCDPISEHNRLYWYRQTLGQGPEFLTYFQNEAQLEKSRLLSDRFSAERPKGSFSTLEIQRTEQGDSAMYLCASSLDGLSPLHFGNGTRLTVT.

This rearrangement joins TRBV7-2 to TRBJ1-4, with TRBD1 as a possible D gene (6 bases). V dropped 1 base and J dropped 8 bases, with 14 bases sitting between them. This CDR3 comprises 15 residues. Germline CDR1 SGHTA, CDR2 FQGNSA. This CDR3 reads CASSLVTGGSEKLFF. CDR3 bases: TGTGCCAGCAGCTTAGTGACAGGAGGTAGCGAAAAACTGTTTTTT.

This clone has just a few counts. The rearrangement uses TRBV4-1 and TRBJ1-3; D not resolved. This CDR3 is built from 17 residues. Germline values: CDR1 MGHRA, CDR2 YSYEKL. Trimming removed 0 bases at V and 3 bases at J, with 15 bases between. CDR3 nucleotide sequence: TGCGCCAGCAGCCAAGAACGCCCGACTGTGGTTGGAAACACCATATATTTT. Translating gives CASSQERPTVVGNTIYF.

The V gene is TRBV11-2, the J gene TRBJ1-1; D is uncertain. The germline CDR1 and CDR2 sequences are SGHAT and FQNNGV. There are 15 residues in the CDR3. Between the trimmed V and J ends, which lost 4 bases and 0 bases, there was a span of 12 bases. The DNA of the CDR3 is TGTGCCAGCAGCTCCGAGTACTCAATGAACACTGAAGCTTTCTTT. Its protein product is CASSSEYSMNTEAFF. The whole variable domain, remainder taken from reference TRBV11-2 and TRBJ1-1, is EAGVAQSPRYKIIEKRQSVAFWCNPISGHATLYWYQQILGQGPKLLIQFQNNGVVDDSQLPKDRFSAERLKGVDSTLKIQPAKLEDSAVYLCASSSEYSMNTEAFFGQGTRLTVV.

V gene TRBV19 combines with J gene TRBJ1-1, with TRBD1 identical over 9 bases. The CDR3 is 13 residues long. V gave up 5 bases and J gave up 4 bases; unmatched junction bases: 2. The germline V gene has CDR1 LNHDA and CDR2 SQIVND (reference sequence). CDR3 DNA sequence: TGTGCCAGTAGTGAGACAGGGGGCACTGAAGCTTTCTTT. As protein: CASSETGGTEAFF.

The CDR3 loop reads CASTPTGTPSTDTQYF. CDR3 coding DNA: TGTGCCAGTACTCCGACGGGGACACCGAGCACAGATACGCAGTATTTT. The rearrangement links TRBV19 to TRBJ2-3; perhaps TRBD1 as D (6 bases). The CDR3 sequence is 16 residues long. Germline V gene data show CDR1 as LNHDA and CDR2 as SQIVND (reference sequence). With 7 bases removed from V and 0 bases from J, the gap between germline ends came to 17 bases.

This CDR3 is CASSFLAGVNEQFF. CDR3 bases: TGTGCCAGTAGTTTCCTAGCGGGGGTCAATGAGCAGTTCTTC. The chain links TRBV19 to TRBJ2-1; 10 nucleotides match TRBD2. In germline, CDR1 is LNHDA, CDR2 SQIVND (reference sequence). J was trimmed by 6 bases and V by 5 bases; bases with no gene match: 4. The CDR3 covers 14 residues.

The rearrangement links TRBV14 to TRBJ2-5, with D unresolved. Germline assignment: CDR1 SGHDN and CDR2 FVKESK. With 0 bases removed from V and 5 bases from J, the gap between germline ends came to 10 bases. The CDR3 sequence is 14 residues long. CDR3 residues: CASSQDGFGETQYF. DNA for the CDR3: TGTGCCAGCAGCCAAGATGGGTTCGGGGAGACCCAGTACTTC.

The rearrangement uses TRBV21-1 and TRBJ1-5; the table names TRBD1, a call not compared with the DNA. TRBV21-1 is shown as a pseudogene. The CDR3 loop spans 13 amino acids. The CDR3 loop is CASSNQGVQPQHF. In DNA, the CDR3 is TGTGCCAGCAGCAACCAGGGTGTACAGCCCCAGCATTTT.

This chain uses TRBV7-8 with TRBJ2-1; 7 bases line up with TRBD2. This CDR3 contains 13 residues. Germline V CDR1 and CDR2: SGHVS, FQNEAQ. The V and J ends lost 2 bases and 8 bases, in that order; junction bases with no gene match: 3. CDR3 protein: CASSLRGVYEQFF. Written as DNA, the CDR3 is TGTGCCAGCAGCTTACGGGGGGTATATGAGCAGTTCTTC.

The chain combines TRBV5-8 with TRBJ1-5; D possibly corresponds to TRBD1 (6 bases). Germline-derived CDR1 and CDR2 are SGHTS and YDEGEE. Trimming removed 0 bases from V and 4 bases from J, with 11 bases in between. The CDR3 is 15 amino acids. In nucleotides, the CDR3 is TGTGCCAGCAGCTTGGCCAGGGGCTCAAATCAGCCCCAGCATTTT. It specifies CASSLARGSNQPQHF.

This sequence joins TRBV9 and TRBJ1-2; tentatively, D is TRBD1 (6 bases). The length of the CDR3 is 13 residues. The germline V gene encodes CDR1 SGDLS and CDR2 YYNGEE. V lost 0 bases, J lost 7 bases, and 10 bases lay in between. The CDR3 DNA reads TGTGCCAGCAGCGTAGCTTTGGGGGCTGGCTACACCTTC. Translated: CASSVALGAGYTF. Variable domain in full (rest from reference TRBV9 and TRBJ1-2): DSGVTQTPKHLITATGQRVTLRCSPRSGDLSVYWYQQSLDQGLQFLIQYYNGEERAKGNILERFSAQQFPDLHSELNLSSLELGDSALYFCASSVALGAGYTFGSGTRLTVV.